Detailed here is one T cell receptor (beta chain). The data stem from a study of blood T cell repertoires in COVID-19. The J segment lost 0 bases and the V segment lost 2 bases, leaving 9 bases of the junction unmatched. This CDR3 is 17 amino acids long. Germline V gene data show CDR1 as SGHDT and CDR2 as YYEEEE. Data came from immunoSEQ multiplex PCR; TCRdb stores just in-frame clones and leaves some out. The top ten hold more than 25% of the sample, which has over 110,000 clones, 88% seen once. The origin of this receptor is a human donor in a cohort sampled during active COVID-19. This chain connects TRBV5-6 to TRBJ1-2; 8 bases match TRBD1. Sequenced material: peripheral blood. The CDR3 region has the DNA TGTGCCAGCAGCTTCCCGGGACAGGACTCAGCTAACTATGGCTACACCTTC. It specifies CASSFPGQDSANYGYTF.